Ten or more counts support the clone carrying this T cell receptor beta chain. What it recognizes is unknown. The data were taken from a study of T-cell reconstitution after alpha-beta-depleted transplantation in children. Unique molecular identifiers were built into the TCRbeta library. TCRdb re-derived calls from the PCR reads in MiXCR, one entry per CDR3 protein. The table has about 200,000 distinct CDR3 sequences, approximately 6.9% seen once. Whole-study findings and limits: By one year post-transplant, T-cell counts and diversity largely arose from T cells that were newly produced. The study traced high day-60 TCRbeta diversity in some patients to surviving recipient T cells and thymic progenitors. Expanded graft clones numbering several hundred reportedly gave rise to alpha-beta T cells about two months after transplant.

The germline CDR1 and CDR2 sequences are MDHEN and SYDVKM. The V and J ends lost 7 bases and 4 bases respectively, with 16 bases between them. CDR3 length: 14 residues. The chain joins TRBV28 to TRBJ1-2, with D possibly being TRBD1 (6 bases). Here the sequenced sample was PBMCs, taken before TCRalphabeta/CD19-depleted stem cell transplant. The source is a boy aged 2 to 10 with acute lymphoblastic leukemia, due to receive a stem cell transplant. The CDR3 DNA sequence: TGTGCCAGCACTCCGGTCGACAGGCGCTATGGCTACACCTTC. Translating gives CASTPVDRRYGYTF.